The source of this TCR beta chain is a study of coeliac disease. Overall study findings and caveats: Few TRB amino acid sequences were shared between samples; most were unique.

With regard to this clone: What it binds is not known.

The method was immunoSEQ multiplex PCR; TCRdb's version includes in-frame clones alone and lacks a portion of them. This repertoire shows several thousand clones, about four fifths found once; its top ten account for about 4.6%. The sequence was collected from a woman aged 18-30 years with active celiac disease. Sequencing was carried out using lamina propria lymphocytes from the gut.

The CDR3: CASSWQVPGQGSYNEQFF. The DNA for the CDR3 is TGTGCCAGCAGTTGGCAGGTCCCGGGACAGGGGTCCTACAATGAGCAGTTCTTC. This chain connects TRBV28 to TRBJ2-1; 10 positions match TRBD1. The CDR3 is made up of 18 amino acids. Germline CDR1 MDHEN, CDR2 SYDVKM. Unmatched junction bases numbered 10, after V lost 4 bases and J lost 1 base.